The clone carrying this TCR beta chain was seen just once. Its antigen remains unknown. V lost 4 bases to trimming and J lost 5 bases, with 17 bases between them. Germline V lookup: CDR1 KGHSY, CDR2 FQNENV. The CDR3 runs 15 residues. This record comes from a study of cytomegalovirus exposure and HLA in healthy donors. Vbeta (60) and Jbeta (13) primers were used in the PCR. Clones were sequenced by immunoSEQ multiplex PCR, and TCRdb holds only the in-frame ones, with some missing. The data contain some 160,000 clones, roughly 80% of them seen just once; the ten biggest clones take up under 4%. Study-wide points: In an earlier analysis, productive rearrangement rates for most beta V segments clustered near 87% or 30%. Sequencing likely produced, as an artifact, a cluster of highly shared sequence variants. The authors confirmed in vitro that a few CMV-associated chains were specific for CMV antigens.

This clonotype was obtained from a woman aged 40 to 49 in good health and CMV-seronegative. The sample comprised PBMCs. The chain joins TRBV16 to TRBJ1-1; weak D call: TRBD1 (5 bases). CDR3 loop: CASSRRAQARTEAFF. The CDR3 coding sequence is TGTGCCAGCAGCCGCAGGGCCCAGGCCCGGACTGAAGCTTTCTTT.